One sample yielded the 18 T cell receptor beta chains listed below, sequenced in a study of blood T cell repertoires in COVID-19. TCRdb's copy holds only in-frame clones and misses some; the assay was immunoSEQ multiplex PCR. Of 350,000 to 550,000 clones in the sample, around nine tenths were seen once. Sequencing used PBMCs or T cells enriched from blood (not recorded which). The source of these receptors is a woman younger than 30 with acute COVID-19.

V is TRBV7-6 and J is TRBJ2-3, with a tentative D call TRBD2 (6 bases). V shed 3 bases and J shed 0 bases, with 10 bases lying between them. Germline V lookup: CDR1 SGHVS, CDR2 FNYEAQ. This CDR3 spans 15 amino acids. DNA of the CDR3: TGTGCCAGCAGCTTCGGAGGGGAAAGCACAGATACGCAGTATTTT. It yields the protein CASSFGGESTDTQYF. The variable domain in full, completed from reference TRBV7-6 and TRBJ2-3, reads GAGVSQSPRYKVTKRGQDVALRCDPISGHVSLYWYRQALGQGPEFLTYFNYEAQQDKSGLPNDRFSAERPEGSISTLTIQRTEQRDSAMYRCASSFGGESTDTQYFGPGTRLTVL.

The sample holds one count of this clone. The chain couples TRBV27 to TRBJ1-1; 8 bases fit TRBD1. CDR3 length: 16 residues. Trimming at V came to 0 bases and at J to 0 bases, leaving 3 bases not matched to a gene. Germline V gene data show CDR1 as MNHEY and CDR2 as SMNVEV (reference sequence). CDR3 sequence: CASSLSPDRVNTEAFF. The CDR3 nucleotides are TGTGCCAGCAGTTTATCGCCGGACAGGGTGAACACTGAAGCTTTCTTT.

The chain employs TRBV6-5 and TRBJ2-5; D remains ambiguous. This CDR3 has 13 residues. Trimming removed 6 bases from V and 2 bases from J, with 10 bases in between. Germline V gives CDR1 MNHEY, CDR2 SVGAGI. The CDR3 region is CASSQFGQETQYF. The CDR3 region has the DNA TGTGCCAGCAGCCAGTTCGGGCAAGAGACCCAGTACTTC.

The chain is built from TRBV11-3 and TRBJ2-1; D possibly corresponds to TRBD1 (6 bases). CDR3 size: 14 residues. Between the trimmed V and J ends, which lost 1 base and 8 bases, there was a span of 12 bases. Germline CDR1 is SGHNT and CDR2 is YENEEA. CDR3 DNA: TGTGCCAGCAGCTTAGCCCTACAGGGCTATGAGCAGTTCTTC. Protein: CASSLALQGYEQFF.

The chain couples TRBV6-1 to TRBJ1-5; D possibly corresponds to TRBD1 (6 bases). Germline assignment: CDR1 MNHNS and CDR2 SASEGT. CDR3 length: 15 residues. Between the trimmed V and J ends, which lost 0 bases and 7 bases, there was a span of 13 bases. CDR3 residues: CASSEARRGGQPQHF. CDR3 sequence (DNA): TGTGCCAGCAGTGAAGCGCGCAGGGGCGGACAGCCCCAGCATTTT.

Details on this clone: The sample contains more than one DNA sequence encoding this CDR3. The chain couples TRBV12-3 or TRBV12-4 to TRBJ2-7; D remains unclear. The CDR3 sequence is 11 residues long. V lost 5 bases, J lost 6 bases, and 8 bases lay in between. The CDR3 nucleotides read TGTGCCAGCAGTCTATCGGGCGAGCAGTACTTC. It is translated as CASSLSGEQYF.

The chain uses TRBV5-1 and TRBJ1-1; 7 bases are a match to TRBD1. Germline lookup yields CDR1 SGHRS and CDR2 YFSETQ. The V segment lost 2 bases and the J segment 1 base; nucleotides outside the gene matches: 5. The CDR3 has 15 amino acids. The CDR3 sequence: CASSFLQGSNTEAFF. In DNA form, the CDR3 reads TGCGCCAGCAGCTTCTTACAGGGGTCGAACACTGAAGCTTTCTTT.

This chain uses TRBV12-3 or TRBV12-4 with TRBJ2-2, with a possible D match to TRBD2 (6 bases). V gave up 1 base and J gave up 8 bases, with 8 bases separating them. CDR3 length: 13 amino acids. This chain's CDR3 is CASSLGEAGELFF. CDR3 nucleotide sequence: TGTGCCAGCAGTTTAGGGGAGGCTGGGGAGCTGTTTTTT.

CDR3 residues: CASSYVGRGRDGYTF. The CDR3 DNA reads TGTGCCAGCAGTTACGTGGGCAGGGGGCGGGATGGCTACACCTTC. The rearrangement links TRBV6-5 to TRBJ1-2; 8 bases are a match to TRBD1. Looked up from germline, CDR1 is MNHEY and CDR2 is SVGAGI. V trimming: 2 bases; J trimming: 6 bases; junction bases outside the gene matches: 8. This CDR3 has 15 amino acids.

This chain connects TRBV15 to TRBJ2-6, with D perhaps matching TRBD1 (6 bases). The ends were cut back, 3 bases at V and 4 bases at J, with 13 bases in the middle. In germline, CDR1 is LNHNV, CDR2 YYDKDF (reference sequence). This CDR3 spans 16 amino acids. CDR3 nucleotide sequence: TGTGCCACCAGCAGGATACAGGGAACCGGGGCCAACGTCCTGACTTTC. Residues: CATSRIQGTGANVLTF.

The rearrangement uses TRBV7-2 and TRBJ1-1; 7 nucleotides align to TRBD1. CDR1 is SGHTA, CDR2 FQGNSA, per germline. This CDR3 has 12 amino acids. J gave up 8 bases and V 5 bases, and 5 bases lay outside the gene matches. The CDR3 is CASSPWDSEAFF. CDR3 DNA: TGTGCCAGCAGCCCCTGGGACAGCGAAGCTTTCTTT.

DNA for the CDR3: TGTGCCAGCAGTGTCCGGGATGCTATGGGCTACACCTTC. Amino acid sequence: CASSVRDAMGYTF. The chain is built from TRBV6-2 or TRBV6-3 and TRBJ1-2; no reliable D call. Trimming took off 5 bases at V and 8 bases at J, with 15 bases between the two ends. Germline-derived CDR1 and CDR2 are MNHEY and SVGEGT. This CDR3 has 13 amino acids.

The V gene is TRBV18, the J gene TRBJ1-6, with 7 bases aligning to TRBD1. CDR1 KGHSH and CDR2 LQKENI come from the germline V gene. V dropped 2 bases and J dropped 9; count of bases not matched to a gene: 4. CDR3 length: 14 residues. CDR3 sequence (DNA): TGTGCCAGCTCACCAAGTACAGGGGTTTCACCCCTCCACTTT. This encodes CASSPSTGVSPLHF.

J is TRBJ2-5 and V is TRBV27, with 10 positions matching TRBD1. The ends lost 3 bases at V and 4 bases at J; junction bases unmatched: 8. Per the germline V gene, CDR1 is MNHEY and CDR2 is SMNVEV (reference sequence). The length of the CDR3 is 16 residues. The CDR3 coding sequence is TGTGCCAGCAGTTTGGGGACAGGGGCTTTTAGAGAGACCCAGTACTTC. Its translation: CASSLGTGAFRETQYF.

The chain uses TRBV6-5 and TRBJ2-7; unclear D gene. V was shortened by 6 bases and J by 4 bases, with 13 bases between the two germline ends. The CDR3 runs 13 residues. The germline gives CDR1 MNHEY, CDR2 SVGAGI. CDR3 sequence reads: CASSLSTEYEQYF. The CDR3 DNA sequence: TGTGCCAGCAGCCTAAGCACAGAATACGAGCAGTACTTC.

The sample holds one count of this clone. The chain recombines TRBV28 with TRBJ2-5; 7 bases line up with TRBD2. Germline CDR1 reads MDHEN; CDR2 reads SYDVKM. This CDR3 region has 12 residues. J lost 5 bases, V lost 5 bases, and 2 bases had no gene match. DNA for the CDR3: TGTGCCAGCAGTCGGGAGGAGGAGACCCAGTACTTC. The encoded protein is CASSREEETQYF.

The genes are TRBV30 and TRBJ2-3; no reliable D call. Trimming removed 2 bases at V and 4 bases at J, with 7 bases between. CDR1 GTSNPN and CDR2 SVGIG come from the germline V gene (reference sequence). The CDR3 has 12 residues. The CDR3 spells CAWSKAPDTQYF. CDR3 DNA: TGTGCCTGGAGTAAAGCACCAGATACGCAGTATTTT.

Written as DNA, the CDR3 is TGTGCCAGCGGCCATAGGACAGGGGCGCTATGGGAGCAGTACTTC. Translating gives CASGHRTGALWEQYF. The chain uses TRBV7-2 and TRBJ2-7; TRBD1 aligns across 9 bases. The CDR3 is 15 residues long. The germline V gene has CDR1 SGHTA and CDR2 FQGNSA. With V trimmed by 8 bases and J by 7 bases, 15 bases remained unmatched.